This T cell receptor (beta chain) was observed in a study of blood T cells in healthy people across ages. Notes on the study in general: No conclusive comparison of naive versus antigen-experienced cells was possible with unsorted PBMCs. A strong correlation between TCR beta diversity and naive T cell percentage was seen.

Using a J-beta primer mix together with a sample-barcoded 5' primer, a second PCR was run for roughly 6 to 12 cycles. TCRdb processed the 5' RACE reads anew with MiXCR; each CDR3 protein has one entry. The sample lists some 800,000 distinct CDR3 sequences, around two fifths occurring once. The V gene's germline CDR1 is SGDLS and CDR2 YYNGEE. Trimming pared 3 bases from V and 2 bases from J, leaving 12 bases between. The CDR3 is 14 amino acids. On this clonotype: What it binds is unknown.

The material sequenced was blood. The V call is TRBV9, the J call TRBJ2-7; possible D gene TRBD2, 6 bases. The TCR comes from a man in his 60s in good health. This CDR3 reads CASSGVGRPYEQYF. CDR3 nucleotides: TGTGCCAGCAGCGGCGTGGGGAGGCCCTACGAGCAGTACTTC. Based on the CDR3 plus reference TRBV9 and TRBJ2-7, the full variable domain is DSGVTQTPKHLITATGQRVTLRCSPRSGDLSVYWYQQSLDQGLQFLIQYYNGEERAKGNILERFSAQQFPDLHSELNLSSLELGDSALYFCASSGVGRPYEQYFGPGTRLTVT.